This passage covers 30 T cell receptor beta chains from one sample sequenced in a study of T cell responses to AZD1222 COVID-19 vaccine. Only in-frame clones appear in the TCRdb table, and some are missing; sequencing was by immunoSEQ multiplex PCR. The table includes roughly 60,000 clones, about three quarters detected once. This specimen consisted of peripheral blood, obtained 28 days after the second AZD1222 dose. The receptors derive from an adult who received the AZD1222 COVID-19 vaccine.

The CDR3 sequence: CASSERGVLNTGELFF. CDR3 sequence (DNA): TGTGCCAGCAGTGAAAGGGGAGTACTTAACACCGGGGAGCTGTTTTTT. This chain links TRBV2 with TRBJ2-2; D might be TRBD1 or TRBD2, each matching 5 bases. The CDR3 has 16 residues. Trimming removed 2 bases at V and 2 bases at J, with 12 bases between. The germline V gene has CDR1 SNHLY and CDR2 FYNNEI.

V gene TRBV20-1 combines with J gene TRBJ2-7; 7 positions match TRBD1. The germline CDR1 and CDR2 sequences are DFQATT and SNEGSKA (reference sequence). J gave up 3 bases and V 3 bases, and 14 bases lay outside the gene matches. The CDR3 loop spans 16 amino acids. Here the CDR3 reads CSASAPGQRNYYEQYF. For the CDR3, the DNA is TGCAGTGCTAGTGCTCCGGGACAGCGGAACTACTACGAGCAGTACTTC.

V gene TRBV6-5 combines with J gene TRBJ1-2, with 9 nucleotides matching TRBD1. The V and J ends lost 2 bases and 6 bases, in that order; junction bases with no gene match: 10. CDR3 size: 16 residues. CDR1 is MNHEY, CDR2 SVGAGI, per germline. The CDR3 loop reads CASSYGYGQGSDGYTF. Written as DNA, the CDR3 is TGTGCCAGCAGTTACGGTTACGGACAGGGGAGCGATGGCTACACCTTC.

This clone was recorded once. J is TRBJ2-1 and V is TRBV3-1 (or the pseudogene TRBV3-2); possible D gene TRBD1, 5 bases. The CDR3 extends over 13 amino acids. Trimming took off 2 bases at V and 9 bases at J, with 11 bases between the two ends. Germline V gene lookup returns CDR1 LGHDT and CDR2 YNNKEL (reference sequence). CDR3 DNA sequence: TGTGCCAGCAGCCAAACCTGGGGCGGTGAGCAGTTCTTC. Its translation: CASSQTWGGEQFF.

J is TRBJ2-2 and V is TRBV5-1; D possibly corresponds to TRBD1 (6 bases). V lost 1 base and J lost 5, with 12 bases in between. Germline-derived CDR1 and CDR2 are SGHRS and YFSETQ. CDR3 length: 15 residues. CDR3 DNA sequence: TGCGCCAGCAGCTTGTTACAGGGTCGGACCGGGGAGCTGTTTTTT. It is translated as CASSLLQGRTGELFF.

V and J are TRBV2 and TRBJ2-7; 9 bases fit TRBD1. The CDR3 covers 13 residues. The J segment lost 2 bases and the V segment lost 4 bases, leaving 0 bases of the junction unmatched. Per the germline V gene, CDR1 is SNHLY and CDR2 is FYNNEI. The DNA of the CDR3 is TGTGCCAGCAGTGGGACAGGGGCCTACGAGCAGTACTTC. It translates to CASSGTGAYEQYF. Together with reference TRBV2 and TRBJ2-7, the CDR3 gives the full variable domain: EPEVTQTPSHQVTQMGQEVILRCVPISNHLYFYWYRQILGQKVEFLVSFYNNEISEKSEIFDDQFSVERPDGSNFTLKIRSTKLEDSAMYFCASSGTGAYEQYFGPGTRLTVT.

The table lists this clone with a count of one. The genes are TRBV18 and TRBJ1-6; D possibly corresponds to TRBD1 (5 bases). This CDR3 contains 15 residues. Deletions cut 5 bases from V and 1 base from J, with 9 bases between. Germline V gene sequence: CDR1 KGHSH, CDR2 LQKENI. CDR3 residues: CASSGGESYNSPLHF. CDR3 nucleotides: TGTGCCAGCTCAGGGGGGGAATCCTATAATTCACCCCTCCACTTT.

This chain joins TRBV19 and TRBJ1-1; maybe TRBD1 (6 bases). The CDR3 totals 16 residues. The germline gives CDR1 LNHDA, CDR2 SQIVND (reference sequence). The germline V and J ends were trimmed by 3 bases and 1 base, with 15 bases remaining between them. The CDR3 nucleotides are TGTGCCAGTAGTATGGGCCGGGCAGGGGCGAACACTGAAGCTTTCTTT. It specifies CASSMGRAGANTEAFF.

This clone is a singleton in its sample. The chain is built from TRBV9 and TRBJ1-5; D unclear. The CDR3 is 13 residues long. Trimming shortened V by 0 bases and J by 4 bases, and 5 bases separated the two germline ends. From germline, CDR1 is SGDLS and CDR2 YYNGEE. CDR3 bases: TGTGCCAGCAGCGTAGACTTGAATCAGCCCCAGCATTTT. It is translated as CASSVDLNQPQHF.

This chain connects TRBV19 to TRBJ1-6; the D gene is possibly TRBD1 (6 bases). Per germline, CDR1 LNHDA and CDR2 SQIVND (reference sequence). This CDR3 is 14 amino acids long. V lost 8 bases, J lost 10 bases, and 18 bases lay in between. CDR3 protein: CASQEGGTESPLHF. The CDR3 DNA reads as TGTGCCAGTCAGGAGGGGGGGACTGAATCACCCCTCCACTTT.

This clone has just a few counts. The chain couples TRBV6-5 to TRBJ2-3; D is undetermined. The V end lost 4 bases, the J end lost 0 bases, and 14 bases lay between the germline ends. Per germline, CDR1 MNHEY and CDR2 SVGAGI. The CDR3 spans 16 residues. CDR3 DNA sequence: TGTGCCAGCAGTTCCAGACTCGACTCTAGCACAGATACGCAGTATTTT. Translated, it gives CASSSRLDSSTDTQYF.

This chain connects TRBV6-5 to TRBJ1-6; tentatively, D is TRBD1 (6 bases). In germline, CDR1 is MNHEY, CDR2 SVGAGI. The CDR3 is 16 amino acids. V lost 4 bases and J lost 0, with 10 bases in between. Here the CDR3 DNA reads TGTGCCAGCAGTTTCGGACAGAGCTCCTATAATTCACCCCTCCACTTT. It translates to CASSFGQSSYNSPLHF.

This chain links TRBV4-1 with TRBJ1-1, with a tentative D call TRBD1 (6 bases). The CDR3 covers 14 residues. The V end lost 5 bases, the J end lost 4 bases, and 14 bases lay between the germline ends. CDR1 and CDR2 from the germline V gene are MGHRA and YSYEKL. CDR3 protein: CASSTLQGPTEAFF. CDR3 bases: TGCGCCAGCAGCACGTTACAGGGACCCACTGAAGCTTTCTTT.

Here the CDR3 DNA reads TGTGCCAGCGGGAGGGTCTCTTACGGCTACACCTTC. Translating it yields CASGRVSYGYTF. V is TRBV19 and J is TRBJ1-2; D is undetermined. The CDR3 contains 12 residues. Trimming cost V 9 bases and J 8 bases, with 16 bases left between them. Looked up from germline, CDR1 is LNHDA and CDR2 is SQIVND (reference sequence).

This rearrangement joins TRBV2 to TRBJ1-4; TRBD1 might be the D (6 bases). V lost 9 bases, J lost 2 bases, and 10 bases lay in between. Germline V CDR1 and CDR2: SNHLY, FYNNEI. This CDR3 comprises 13 residues. CDR3 DNA: TGTGCCAGTCAGGGGTCGACTAATGAAAAACTGTTTTTT. Its protein product is CASQGSTNEKLFF.

V usage is TRBV28 and J usage is TRBJ1-2; perhaps TRBD1 as D (6 bases). Germline CDR1 is MDHEN and CDR2 is SYDVKM. V was cut by 8 bases and J by 6 bases, with 13 bases left in between. The length of the CDR3 is 12 residues. The CDR3 bases are TGTGCCAGCCTGAATACAGGGAATGGCTACACCTTC. This translates into CASLNTGNGYTF.

This clone was recorded a few times. This chain connects TRBV6-5 to TRBJ2-7; TRBD2 agrees at 7 bases. In germline, CDR1 is MNHEY, CDR2 SVGAGI. Trimming cost V 6 bases and J 6 bases; bases outside gene matches: 14. The CDR3 length is 15 residues. The CDR3 loop is CASRLGLGGVGEQYF. CDR3 nucleotides: TGTGCCAGCAGGTTGGGACTGGGAGGGGTCGGCGAGCAGTACTTC.

The genes are TRBV28 and TRBJ1-4; unclear D gene. The ends were cut back, 4 bases at V and 8 bases at J, with 14 bases in the middle. Germline-derived CDR1 and CDR2 are MDHEN and SYDVKM. The CDR3 totals 14 residues. The CDR3 sequence: CASSSPYSGEKLFF. The CDR3 bases are TGTGCCAGCAGTTCCCCGTACAGTGGGGAAAAACTGTTTTTT. Full variable domain (missing parts from reference TRBV28 and TRBJ1-4): DVKVTQSSRYLVKRTGEKVFLECVQDMDHENMFWYRQDPGLGLRLIYFSYDVKMKEKGDIPEGYSVSREKKERFSLILESASTNQTSMYLCASSSPYSGEKLFFGSGTQLSVL.

The J gene is TRBJ2-2, the V gene TRBV3-1 (or the pseudogene TRBV3-2), with no clear D. V lost 3 bases and J lost 10, with 12 bases in between. The CDR3 is 13 residues long. Germline CDR1 LGHDT, CDR2 YNNKEL (reference sequence). CDR3 residues: CASSHPASEELFF. The CDR3, as DNA: TGTGCCAGCAGCCATCCCGCATCGGAGGAGCTGTTTTTT.

The chain recombines TRBV4-2 with TRBJ1-6; D gene uncertain. Germline lookup yields CDR1 LGHNA and CDR2 YNFKEQ. V dropped 6 bases and J dropped 5 bases, with 5 bases sitting between them. The CDR3 consists of 12 residues. The CDR3 loop reads CASSGDNSPLHF. The DNA for the CDR3 is TGTGCCAGCAGTGGGGATAATTCACCCCTCCACTTT.

The rearrangement uses TRBV5-4 and TRBJ2-1, with TRBD1 identical over 8 bases. After removal of 0 bases from V and 6 bases from J, the junction contained 5 bases not matched to a gene. The CDR3 sequence is 15 residues long. Germline CDR1 SGHNT, CDR2 YYREEE (reference sequence). CDR3 bases: TGTGCCAGCAGCTTGGGAGGGACAGGTACCAATGAGCAGTTCTTC. Translating it yields CASSLGGTGTNEQFF.

About this clone itself: At one of its ends the junction is not consistent with the germline gene, which may arise from a read error. The chain has TRBV19 and TRBJ1-1, with 11 bases fitting TRBD1. Germline-derived CDR1 and CDR2 are LNHDA and SQIVND (reference sequence). The CDR3 extends over 15 amino acids. CDR3 nucleotide sequence: TGTGCCAGTACTATAGGACAGGGGGCTGGTAATGAAGCTTTCTTT. Protein product: CASTIGQGAGNEAFF. The full variable domain, with the rest looked up from reference TRBV19 and TRBJ1-1, is DGGITQSPKYLFRKEGQNVTLSCEQNLNHDAMYWYRQDPGQGLRLIYYSQIVNDFQKGDIAEGYSVSREKKESFPLTVTSAQKNPTAFYLCASTIGQGAGNEAFFGQGTRLTVV.

V gene TRBV28 combines with J gene TRBJ1-6, with 9 bases lining up with TRBD1. This CDR3 has 16 amino acids. With 5 bases clipped from V and 11 bases from J, the junction kept 13 bases outside the gene matches. From germline, CDR1 is MDHEN and CDR2 SYDVKM. CDR3 nucleotides: TGTGCCAGCAGTCCTACAGGGGGCCCTTTCTGGGCACCCCTCCACTTT. Protein product: CASSPTGGPFWAPLHF.

This clone was seen a handful of times. The chain combines TRBV2 with TRBJ2-3; TRBD1 aligns across 8 bases. This CDR3 is built from 16 residues. Germline assignment: CDR1 SNHLY and CDR2 FYNNEI. Trimming removed 5 bases from V and 2 bases from J; junction bases left unmatched: 9. The CDR3 is CASSPGGRGTTDTQYF. CDR3 DNA sequence: TGTGCCAGCAGTCCAGGGGGCCGCGGTACCACAGATACGCAGTATTTT.

The chain joins TRBV6-5 to TRBJ2-3; no clear D. CDR3 length: 13 residues. In germline, CDR1 is MNHEY, CDR2 SVGAGI. The V end was cut by 6 bases, the J end by 4 bases, with 11 bases between. CDR3 amino acids: CASRRVGADTQYF. The DNA for the CDR3 is TGTGCCAGCAGAAGGGTCGGCGCAGATACGCAGTATTTT.

This clone was recorded a few times. The gene calls are TRBV28 and TRBJ2-2, with D perhaps TRBD1 or TRBD2 (5 bases each). The germline gives CDR1 MDHEN, CDR2 SYDVKM. This CDR3 spans 17 amino acids. V lost 2 bases and J 8 bases, leaving 21 bases between the germline ends. CDR3 sequence reads: CASSLRYSGRERGELFF. The CDR3 DNA reads TGTGCCAGCAGTTTACGTTACTCGGGCAGGGAGAGGGGGGAGCTGTTTTTT. Based on the CDR3 plus reference TRBV28 and TRBJ2-2, the full variable domain is DVKVTQSSRYLVKRTGEKVFLECVQDMDHENMFWYRQDPGLGLRLIYFSYDVKMKEKGDIPEGYSVSREKKERFSLILESASTNQTSMYLCASSLRYSGRERGELFFGEGSRLTVL.

This clone was seen once. The chain links TRBV5-1 to TRBJ1-2; D gene uncertain. The V gene's germline CDR1 is SGHRS and CDR2 YFSETQ. This CDR3 has 13 residues. Trimming stripped 1 base from V and 2 bases from J, with 6 bases between. DNA for the CDR3: TGCGCCAGCAGCTTGTCTGGCAACTATGGCTACACCTTC. Translation gives CASSLSGNYGYTF.

The rearrangement links TRBV5-8 to TRBJ1-1, with 9 nucleotides matching TRBD1. The germline CDR1 and CDR2 sequences are SGHTS and YDEGEE. V shed 4 bases, J shed 1 base, and the junction held 8 bases outside the gene matches. The CDR3 contains 16 residues. CDR3 DNA sequence: TGTGCCAGCAGCGGGGACAGGGCTTGGCGGAACACTGAAGCTTTCTTT. This translates into CASSGDRAWRNTEAFF.

The rearrangement links TRBV6-5 to TRBJ2-7; D is undetermined. The CDR3 loop spans 14 amino acids. V was cut by 5 bases and J by 0 bases, with 11 bases left in between. Germline V gene sequence: CDR1 MNHEY, CDR2 SVGAGI. The CDR3 protein is CASSPALDSYEQYF. CDR3 DNA: TGTGCCAGCAGTCCGGCTCTCGACTCCTACGAGCAGTACTTC.

The gene calls are TRBV3-1 (or the pseudogene TRBV3-2) and TRBJ2-7; no reliable D call. Germline V lookup: CDR1 LGHDT, CDR2 YNNKEL (reference sequence). The CDR3 is 11 residues long. V dropped 1 base and J dropped 4 bases, with 2 bases sitting between them. The DNA for the CDR3 is TGTGCCAGCAGCCAAGGATACGAGCAGTACTTC. Its protein product is CASSQGYEQYF.